These 32 T cell receptor beta chains share one sample of origin, sequenced in a study of tumour-infiltrating T cells in Burkitt lymphoma. The repertoire was sequenced with immunoSEQ multiplex PCR; TCRdb's copy has only in-frame clones and lacks some. The sample shows more than 45,000 clones, roughly 30% of them seen only once. The sequenced sample was tumor tissue. These receptors were collected from a human donor with Burkitt lymphoma.

The chain combines TRBV2 with TRBJ2-1; a possible D gene is TRBD1 (6 bases). This CDR3 region has 13 residues. V was cut by 6 bases and J by 5 bases, with 11 bases left in between. Germline V gives CDR1 SNHLY, CDR2 FYNNEI. In nucleotides, the CDR3 is TGTGCCAGCAGCGATACAGGGCACAATGAGCAGTTCTTC. It yields the protein CASSDTGHNEQFF.

The rearrangement joins TRBV7-8 to TRBJ2-5, with TRBD2 identical over 9 bases. V lost 7 bases to trimming and J lost 5 bases; unmatched junction nucleotides: 5. The CDR3 length is 13 residues. Germline loops: CDR1 SGHVS, CDR2 FQNEAQ. The CDR3 nucleotides are TGTGCCAGCACTCTAAGCGGGGGGGAGACCCAGTACTTC. This gives the protein CASTLSGGETQYF.

V gene TRBV19 combines with J gene TRBJ1-1; the D is unclear. The length of the CDR3 is 13 residues. Per the germline V gene, CDR1 is LNHDA and CDR2 is SQIVND (reference sequence). With 9 bases removed from V and 1 base from J, the gap between germline ends came to 12 bases. This CDR3 is CASKGPGNTEAFF. CDR3 sequence (DNA): TGTGCCAGCAAAGGTCCGGGGAACACTGAAGCTTTCTTT. The complete variable domain, with remaining parts taken from reference TRBV19 and TRBJ1-1, reads DGGITQSPKYLFRKEGQNVTLSCEQNLNHDAMYWYRQDPGQGLRLIYYSQIVNDFQKGDIAEGYSVSREKKESFPLTVTSAQKNPTAFYLCASKGPGNTEAFFGQGTRLTVV.

This clone is termed medium-sized. The rearrangement links TRBV9 to TRBJ1-3; D remains ambiguous. CDR1 and CDR2 from the germline V gene are SGDLS and YYNGEE. The CDR3 loop spans 15 amino acids. V lost 4 bases to trimming and J lost 4 bases, with 15 bases between them. The CDR3 here is CASSLHWTGGNTIYF. The CDR3 DNA is TGTGCCAGCAGCCTACATTGGACGGGCGGAAACACCATATATTTT.

This clone was recorded a few times. The chain combines TRBV5-1 with TRBJ1-4, with 8 positions matching TRBD1. Trimming took 3 bases from V and 7 from J; bases not matched to a gene: 2. Germline V gene lookup returns CDR1 SGHRS and CDR2 YFSETQ. The CDR3 length is 13 residues. The CDR3 DNA is TGCGCCAGCAGCTCAGGGGGCGTTGAAAAACTGTTTTTT. This gives the protein CASSSGGVEKLFF. The full variable domain, completed using reference TRBV5-1 and TRBJ1-4, is KAGVTQTPRYLIKTRGQQVTLSCSPISGHRSVSWYQQTPGQGLQFLFEYFSETQRNKGNFPGRFSGRQFSNSRSEMNVSTLELGDSALYLCASSSGGVEKLFFGSGTQLSVL.

This rearrangement joins TRBV20-1 to TRBJ1-2, with unresolved D. CDR1 and CDR2 from the germline V gene are DFQATT and SNEGSKA (reference sequence). Trimming removed 4 bases at V and 8 bases at J, with 11 bases between. The CDR3 has 11 residues. In nucleotides, the CDR3 is TGCAGTGCTACACTCAGCGGCGGCTACACCTTC. The encoded protein is CSATLSGGYTF.

This chain connects TRBV4-1 to TRBJ2-1; 10 bases align to TRBD2. From germline, CDR1 is MGHRA and CDR2 YSYEKL. The CDR3 spans 17 residues. With V trimmed by 2 bases and J by 6 bases, 10 bases remained unmatched. Here the CDR3 reads CASSQPSGGAFSNEQFF. The CDR3 region has the DNA TGCGCCAGCAGCCAACCCAGCGGGGGGGCGTTTTCCAATGAGCAGTTCTTC.

CDR3 sequence: CASSPDRVETQYF. CDR3 bases: TGTGCCAGCAGCCCGGACAGGGTTGAGACCCAGTACTTC. The chain combines TRBV7-7 with TRBJ2-5; 8 bases agree with TRBD1. The CDR3 loop spans 13 amino acids. Losses at the gene ends were 5 bases for V and 5 bases for J; bases not matched to a gene: 4. The germline CDR1 and CDR2 sequences are SSHAT and FNYEAQ (reference sequence). The full variable domain, with the rest looked up from reference TRBV7-7 and TRBJ2-5, is GAGVSQSPRYKVTKRGQDVTLRCDPISSHATLYWYQQALGQGPEFLTYFNYEAQPDKSGLPSDRFSAERPEGSISTLTIQRTEQRDSAMYRCASSPDRVETQYFGPGTRLLVL.

In DNA form, the CDR3 reads TGTGCCAGCAGCCAGGGCCAGGGGTCCCACGAGCAGTACTTC. Translated: CASSQGQGSHEQYF. The genes are TRBV4-2 and TRBJ2-7, with D maybe TRBD1 (6 bases). V was pared by 3 bases and J by 5 bases, with 14 bases between. Germline V gene data show CDR1 as LGHNA and CDR2 as YNFKEQ. The CDR3 is made up of 14 amino acids.

This rearrangement joins TRBV7-2 to TRBJ2-5; 7 bases are shared with TRBD2. V was pared by 6 bases and J by 4 bases, with 5 bases of the junction left unmatched. This CDR3 spans 13 amino acids. Germline V gene data show CDR1 as SGHTA and CDR2 as FQGNSA. This CDR3 is CASSGGEGETQYF. The CDR3 DNA reads TGTGCCAGCAGTGGGGGGGAGGGAGAGACCCAGTACTTC.

This sequence joins TRBV4-1 and TRBJ1-2; no clear D gene. The V end was cut by 1 base, the J end by 4 bases, with 10 bases between. The CDR3 is made up of 14 amino acids. Germline CDR1 is MGHRA and CDR2 is YSYEKL. The CDR3 DNA sequence: TGCGCCAGCAGCCAAGGGGGTCCAGTCTATGGCTACACCTTC. This codes for CASSQGGPVYGYTF.

The gene calls are TRBV10-3 and TRBJ2-5; 10 nucleotides line up with TRBD1. With V trimmed by 4 bases and J by 2 bases, 4 bases remained unmatched. CDR1 is ENHRY and CDR2 is SYGVKD in the germline V gene. This CDR3 spans 15 amino acids. For the CDR3, the DNA is TGTGCCATCAGTGGGGACAGGGGAGCACAAGAGACCCAGTACTTC. The encoded protein is CAISGDRGAQETQYF.

The chain couples TRBV4-1 to TRBJ1-3; no definite D call. This CDR3 is 15 amino acids long. From germline, CDR1 is MGHRA and CDR2 YSYEKL. The V and J ends lost 1 base and 0 bases respectively, with 7 bases between them. CDR3 bases: TGCGCCAGCAGCCAAGTAGCGTCCTCTGGAAACACCATATATTTT. This sequence encodes CASSQVASSGNTIYF.

The chain has TRBV6-5 and TRBJ1-3, with no clear D. Trimming shortened V by 3 bases and J by 2 bases, and 11 bases separated the two germline ends. This CDR3 has 15 residues. Looked up from germline, CDR1 is MNHEY and CDR2 is SVGAGI. CDR3 DNA: TGTGCCAGCAGTTATATTCGGGGTACTGGAAACACCATATATTTT. Translation: CASSYIRGTGNTIYF.

This clone was seen more than once but under ten times. This chain connects TRBV28 to TRBJ1-3, with D uncertain. The V and J ends lost 1 base and 0 bases respectively, with 10 bases between them. CDR1 is MDHEN, CDR2 SYDVKM, per germline. CDR3 length: 16 amino acids. This CDR3 reads CASSLSAASSGNTIYF. Written as DNA, the CDR3 is TGTGCCAGCAGTTTATCGGCAGCGAGCTCTGGAAACACCATATATTTT.

The rearrangement uses TRBV19 and TRBJ2-3; no reliable D call. Germline assignment: CDR1 LNHDA and CDR2 SQIVND (reference sequence). CDR3 length: 11 amino acids. The V end lost 6 bases, the J end lost 6 bases, and 7 bases lay between the germline ends. The CDR3 nucleotides are TGTGCCAGTAGACTTATGGATACGCAGTATTTT. It translates to CASRLMDTQYF.

The count of this clone is one. The V gene is TRBV29-1, the J gene TRBJ1-4; 8 nucleotides align to TRBD1. This CDR3 has 13 amino acids. Germline values: CDR1 SQVTM, CDR2 ANQGSEA. The V gene end was trimmed by 5 bases and the J gene end by 7 bases; junction bases not matched to a gene: 6. The CDR3 bases are TGCAGCGTTAAAACAGGGGGTTTTGAAAAACTGTTTTTT. Translation gives CSVKTGGFEKLFF. Drawing the rest from reference TRBV29-1 and TRBJ1-4, the complete variable domain is SAVISQKPSRDICQRGTSLTIQCQVDSQVTMMFWYRQQPGQSLTLIATANQGSEATYESGFVIDKFPISRPNLTFSTLTVSNMSPEDSSIYLCSVKTGGFEKLFFGSGTQLSVL.

The chain links TRBV5-1 to TRBJ1-3; D unclear. The V gene lost 4 bases and the J gene lost 0 bases, with 17 bases spanning the gap. Germline values: CDR1 SGHRS, CDR2 YFSETQ. CDR3 length: 17 amino acids. The CDR3 region is CASSPLAASTSGNTIYF. CDR3 sequence (DNA): TGCGCCAGCAGCCCCTTGGCCGCATCCACCTCTGGAAACACCATATATTTT.

This clone was found a few times. The chain joins TRBV4-3 to TRBJ2-6; D call uncertain. V lost 6 bases, J lost 0 bases, and 9 bases lay in between. CDR3 size: 15 residues. Germline CDR1 reads LGHNA; CDR2 reads YSLEER. The CDR3 nucleotides are TGCGCCAGCAGGGCAGGAAACTCTGGGGCCAACGTCCTGACTTTC. Protein sequence: CASRAGNSGANVLTF.

The chain employs TRBV18 and TRBJ2-7; D gene uncertain. The CDR3 extends over 12 amino acids. With 3 bases removed from V and 0 bases from J, the gap between germline ends came to 3 bases. Germline lookup yields CDR1 KGHSH and CDR2 LQKENI. The CDR3 coding sequence is TGTGCCAGCTCACCCTCCTCCTACGAGCAGTACTTC. Residues: CASSPSSYEQYF.

This clone has just a few counts. This chain joins TRBV13 and TRBJ1-3; perhaps TRBD1 as D (5 bases). The germline V gene has CDR1 PRHDT and CDR2 FYEKMQ (reference sequence). CDR3 size: 15 residues. Trimming cost V 0 bases and J 3 bases, with 9 bases left between them. CDR3 residues: CASSLGGDRGNTIYF. The CDR3 nucleotides are TGTGCCAGCAGCTTAGGGGGGGATCGTGGAAACACCATATATTTT. Filled out from reference TRBV13 and TRBJ1-3, the complete variable domain reads AAGVIQSPRHLIKEKRETATLKCYPIPRHDTVYWYQQGPGQDPQFLISFYEKMQSDKGSIPDRFSAQQFSDYHSELNMSSLELGDSALYFCASSLGGDRGNTIYFGEGSWLTVV.

This clone was seen more than once but under ten times. The rearrangement joins TRBV11-3 to TRBJ1-1, with D uncertain. The CDR3 is 16 amino acids. V was cut by 1 base and J by 2 bases, with 14 bases left in between. Germline CDR1 SGHNT, CDR2 YENEEA. The CDR3 nucleotides read TGTGCCAGCAGCTTAGGGTATGGACGGGGAAACACTGAAGCTTTCTTT. Translated: CASSLGYGRGNTEAFF.

In its sample, this clone was seen a few times. The chain combines TRBV15 with TRBJ1-2; a weak D match, TRBD1 (5 bases). Per germline, CDR1 LNHNV and CDR2 YYDKDF (reference sequence). The CDR3 contains 14 residues. Trimming left V 4 bases short and J 4 bases short, with 13 bases between. The CDR3: CATSNTRAVYGYTF. The CDR3 coding sequence is TGTGCCACCAGCAACACCAGGGCAGTCTATGGCTACACCTTC.

This rearrangement joins TRBV6-6 to TRBJ1-1; no firm D call. CDR3 length: 13 residues. Germline V gives CDR1 MNHNY, CDR2 SVGAGI (reference sequence). V was pared by 2 bases and J by 3 bases, with 7 bases between. The CDR3 is CASSYPQDTEAFF. The CDR3 DNA is TGTGCCAGCAGTTACCCCCAGGACACTGAAGCTTTCTTT.

The CDR3: CASSLALADAGETQYF. The CDR3 coding sequence is TGCGCCAGCAGCTTGGCACTAGCGGACGCTGGGGAGACCCAGTACTTC. The chain combines TRBV5-1 with TRBJ2-5; 8 bases fit TRBD2. The CDR3 spans 16 residues. Trimming cost V 0 bases and J 5 bases; bases outside gene matches: 9. CDR1 is SGHRS and CDR2 is YFSETQ in the germline V gene.

The sample holds a few counts of this clone. The rearrangement joins TRBV4-1 to TRBJ1-1; D gene unclear. From germline, CDR1 is MGHRA and CDR2 YSYEKL. V dropped 3 bases and J dropped 6 bases, with 14 bases sitting between them. The CDR3 extends over 14 amino acids. The CDR3 region is CASSQAKSQAEAFF. The CDR3 nucleotides read TGCGCCAGCAGCCAGGCCAAAAGCCAAGCTGAAGCTTTCTTT.

The gene calls are TRBV6-1 and TRBJ2-2, with D unclear. Trimming shortened V by 1 base and J by 5 bases, and 14 bases separated the two germline ends. Germline V CDR1 and CDR2: MNHNS, SASEGT. CDR3 size: 16 residues. CDR3 in DNA: TGTGCCAGCAGTGAAGTTGTCTCCTCGTGGACCGGGGAGCTGTTTTTT. It specifies CASSEVVSSWTGELFF.

CDR3 protein: CASSLMAPGELFF. In nucleotides, the CDR3 is TGTGCCAGCAGTTTAATGGCACCCGGGGAGCTGTTTTTT. This chain joins TRBV27 and TRBJ2-2; no clear D gene. This CDR3 spans 13 amino acids. Germline V gene data show CDR1 as MNHEY and CDR2 as SMNVEV (reference sequence). V was pared by 2 bases and J by 6 bases, with 7 bases between.

V and J are TRBV5-1 and TRBJ1-3; no definite D call. Germline assignment: CDR1 SGHRS and CDR2 YFSETQ. V lost 1 base, J lost 0 bases, and 8 bases lay in between. The length of the CDR3 is 15 residues. This CDR3 is CASSLTPDSGNTIYF. CDR3 DNA: TGCGCCAGCAGCTTGACGCCGGACTCTGGAAACACCATATATTTT.

The chain is built from TRBV29-1 and TRBJ2-1; 9 bases align to TRBD1. V lost 3 bases to trimming and J lost 12 bases; unmatched junction nucleotides: 3. The germline V gene has CDR1 SQVTM and CDR2 ANQGSEA. CDR3 length: 11 residues. CDR3 nucleotide sequence: TGCAGCGTTGACGAGGGACAGGGGCAGTTCTTC. Its translation is CSVDEGQGQFF.

This chain links TRBV19 with TRBJ2-2, with 11 bases identical to TRBD1. The CDR3 contains 17 residues. V lost 1 base and J lost 6; bases outside the gene matches: 7. CDR1 is LNHDA, CDR2 SQIVND, per germline (reference sequence). In nucleotides, the CDR3 is TGTGCCAGTAGTATAGGCCCAGGACAGGGGGCGTCCGGGGAGCTGTTTTTT. It is translated as CASSIGPGQGASGELFF.

This clone came up a few times. The rearrangement uses TRBV4-2 and TRBJ2-2, with 10 bases lining up with TRBD2. Germline V gene sequence: CDR1 LGHNA, CDR2 YNFKEQ. V trimming: 11 bases; J trimming: 1 base; junction bases outside the gene matches: 7. The CDR3 totals 15 residues. Written as DNA, the CDR3 is TGTGCCGCGACTACTAGCGGGGAGAACACCGGGGAGCTGTTTTTT. Its protein is CAATTSGENTGELFF.